Listed here are 22 T cell receptor beta chains from one sample, sequenced in a study of metastatic and nonmetastatic thyroid tumors. Patients underwent thyroid surgery, and none had received any treatment before it. Through MiXCR, TCRdb re-clonotyped the PCR reads. The data hold tens of thousands of clones, with around 33% observed a single time. Source material: tumor tissue. The source is a female donor with papillary thyroid cancer or a benign thyroid nodule (not recorded which). Some clones in this sample may be carry-over from other donors' samples.

This clone turned up a few times. The chain has TRBV2 and TRBJ1-2; D gene uncertain. The CDR3 has 14 residues. V was cut by 4 bases and J by 3 bases, with 12 bases left in between. Germline-derived CDR1 and CDR2 are SNHLY and FYNNEI. CDR3: CASSGREAYYGYTF. CDR3 DNA sequence: TGTGCCAGCAGTGGGCGCGAAGCCTACTATGGCTACACCTTC.

This clone has just a few counts. J is TRBJ2-5 and V is TRBV6-2 or TRBV6-3, with D maybe TRBD2 (6 bases). V was shortened by 4 bases and J by 4 bases, with 13 bases between the two germline ends. CDR3 length: 14 amino acids. Germline values: CDR1 MNHEY, CDR2 SVGEGT. The CDR3 DNA reads as TGTGCCAGCAGTTTAGGGCGGGATCCAGAGACCCAGTACTTC. Translated: CASSLGRDPETQYF.

This clone was detected a few times. J is TRBJ1-2 and V is TRBV6-6, with a possible D match to TRBD1 (6 bases). Trimming shortened V by 0 bases and J by 4 bases, and 15 bases separated the two germline ends. There are 16 residues in the CDR3. Germline V gene sequence: CDR1 MNHNY, CDR2 SVGAGI (reference sequence). The CDR3 here is CASSYSMGAPGYGYTF. In nucleotides, the CDR3 is TGTGCCAGCAGTTACTCGATGGGGGCTCCAGGCTATGGCTACACCTTC.

The V call is TRBV20-1, the J call TRBJ2-2, with 12 positions matching TRBD2. J lost 7 bases, V lost 3 bases, and 3 bases had no gene match. This CDR3 has 14 residues. Germline V lookup: CDR1 DFQATT, CDR2 SNEGSKA (reference sequence). The CDR3 is CSARTSGSHGELFF. The CDR3 nucleotides read TGCAGTGCTAGGACTAGCGGGAGCCACGGGGAGCTGTTTTTT.

The CDR3 DNA follows: TGTGCCAGCAGTGAGCTAGCGGGAGCGATTAGCGAGCAGTACTTC. Translated, it gives CASSELAGAISEQYF. This chain links TRBV6-4 with TRBJ2-7, with 10 bases aligning to TRBD2. Per the germline V gene, CDR1 is MRHNA and CDR2 is SNTAGT. V shed 3 bases, J shed 6 bases, and the junction held 8 bases outside the gene matches. This CDR3 region has 15 residues.

This clone came up a few times. The chain has TRBV24-1 and TRBJ2-2, with TRBD2 matching over 7 bases. After removal of 3 bases from V and 3 bases from J, the junction contained 6 bases not matched to a gene. Germline values: CDR1 KGHDR, CDR2 SFDVKD. The CDR3 loop spans 16 amino acids. CDR3: CATSDHSGTYTGELFF. The CDR3 bases are TGTGCCACCAGTGATCACAGCGGGACTTACACCGGGGAGCTGTTTTTT.

In this sample, this clone turned up many times. This chain uses TRBV28 with TRBJ1-4; no clear D gene. The germline gives CDR1 MDHEN, CDR2 SYDVKM. This CDR3 is 17 amino acids long. Trimming shortened V by 8 bases and J by 0 bases, and 19 bases separated the two germline ends. The CDR3 spells CASVRWAENPTNEKLFF. The CDR3 DNA follows: TGTGCCAGCGTTCGTTGGGCAGAGAACCCAACTAATGAAAAACTGTTTTTT.

The V and J genes are TRBV11-2 and TRBJ2-1, with 9 bases identical to TRBD2. Germline loops: CDR1 SGHAT, CDR2 FQNNGV. The CDR3 is made up of 16 amino acids. V lost 4 bases and J lost 7; bases outside the gene matches: 11. CDR3 DNA sequence: TGTGCCAGCAGCTCGCGGACTAGCGAAGTACATAATGAGCAGTTCTTC. Its protein is CASSSRTSEVHNEQFF.

The V call is TRBV20-1, the J call TRBJ2-7, with 12 nucleotides matching TRBD2. CDR3 length equals 17 residues. Trimming at V came to 6 bases and at J to 2 bases, leaving 14 bases not matched to a gene. In germline, CDR1 is DFQATT, CDR2 SNEGSKA (reference sequence). The CDR3 reads CSAVASGRVWGAYEQYF. For the CDR3, the DNA is TGCAGTGCCGTAGCTAGCGGGAGGGTCTGGGGCGCCTACGAGCAGTACTTC.

Only a few counts were recorded for this clone. This chain links TRBV27 with TRBJ2-7; the D is unclear. The CDR3 contains 14 residues. V was cut by 6 bases and J by 3 bases, with 15 bases left in between. Germline CDR1 and CDR2: MNHEY and SMNVEV (reference sequence). The CDR3 loop is CASSSEQTHYEQYF. CDR3 coding DNA: TGTGCCAGCAGCTCGGAACAGACCCACTACGAGCAGTACTTC.

This clone was counted between two and nine times. This chain links TRBV6-5 with TRBJ2-2, with D possibly matching TRBD2 (5 bases). This CDR3 has 13 residues. V was pared by 4 bases and J by 5 bases, with 8 bases between. Germline values: CDR1 MNHEY, CDR2 SVGAGI. The CDR3 region has the DNA TGTGCCAGCAGTTCCCCGGGGACCGGGGAGCTGTTTTTT. Translation gives CASSSPGTGELFF.

The chain employs TRBV6-5 and TRBJ2-2; D remains ambiguous. Trimming left V 1 base short and J 3 bases short, with 6 bases between. There are 14 residues in the CDR3. Germline V gene data show CDR1 as MNHEY and CDR2 as SVGAGI. The CDR3: CASSYFRDTGELFF. The CDR3 DNA follows: TGTGCCAGCAGTTACTTTCGGGACACCGGGGAGCTGTTTTTT.

This clone has more than one count but fewer than ten. This chain uses TRBV12-3 or TRBV12-4 with TRBJ1-1, with a weak D call TRBD1 (5 bases). The CDR3 is 11 amino acids. Trimming took off 7 bases at V and 4 bases at J, with 7 bases between the two ends. Written as DNA, the CDR3 is TGTGCCAGCACGGGGGGCACTGAAGCTTTCTTT. Amino acid sequence: CASTGGTEAFF.

The gene calls are TRBV20-1 and TRBJ2-3; D gene uncertain. Germline values: CDR1 DFQATT, CDR2 SNEGSKA (reference sequence). The CDR3 has 13 residues. V lost 2 bases and J 4 bases, leaving 10 bases between the germline ends. The CDR3 sequence: CSARSGPSDTQYF. As DNA, the CDR3 is TGCAGTGCTAGAAGTGGGCCCTCAGATACGCAGTATTTT.

The chain carries TRBV30 and TRBJ1-4, with D perhaps TRBD1 (5 bases). CDR3 length: 16 amino acids. Germline V CDR1 and CDR2: GTSNPN, SVGIG (reference sequence). The germline V and J ends were trimmed by 0 bases and 4 bases, with 15 bases remaining between them. CDR3 nucleotides: TGTGCCTGGAGTGTTACCATAGGGACGGGTAATGAAAAACTGTTTTTT. Its translation: CAWSVTIGTGNEKLFF.

There are a few counts of this clone. DNA of the CDR3: TGTGCCAGCAGTTTACAAGGGGGCATATACAATGAGCAGTTCTTC. It is translated as CASSLQGGIYNEQFF. The chain links TRBV6-5 to TRBJ2-1; 7 bases align to TRBD1. Trimming cost V 4 bases and J 4 bases; bases outside gene matches: 7. From germline, CDR1 is MNHEY and CDR2 SVGAGI. The CDR3 runs 15 residues.

The chain combines TRBV6-2 or TRBV6-3 with TRBJ2-7; 14 bases align to TRBD2. With 2 bases clipped from V and 4 bases from J, the junction kept 13 bases outside the gene matches. Germline CDR1 reads MNHEY; CDR2 reads SVGEGT. The CDR3 sequence is 19 residues long. The CDR3 region is CASSYAGLAGDVGSYEQYF. In nucleotides, the CDR3 is TGTGCCAGCAGTTACGCGGGACTAGCGGGAGACGTGGGGTCTTACGAGCAGTACTTC.

This clone was found a few times. V and J are TRBV27 and TRBJ1-5, with D maybe TRBD1 (5 bases). Trimming took off 3 bases at V and 4 bases at J, with 7 bases between the two ends. The CDR3 loop spans 13 amino acids. The germline CDR1 and CDR2 sequences are MNHEY and SMNVEV (reference sequence). The CDR3 spells CASSFGGNQPQHF. CDR3 DNA: TGTGCCAGCAGTTTTGGGGGAAATCAGCCCCAGCATTTT.

This clone was counted once. The chain employs TRBV5-4 and TRBJ2-2; 9 nucleotides agree with TRBD2. Germline CDR1 is SGHNT and CDR2 is YYREEE (reference sequence). Trimming cost V 1 base and J 6 bases; bases outside gene matches: 4. This CDR3 spans 15 amino acids. The CDR3 reads CASSLISGGPGELFF. The CDR3 DNA reads as TGTGCCAGCAGCTTGATCAGCGGGGGGCCCGGGGAGCTGTTTTTT.

The V gene is TRBV5-1, the J gene TRBJ1-1, with 8 bases aligning to TRBD1. There are 15 residues in the CDR3. V shed 4 bases and J 1 base; nucleotides not matched to a gene: 6. Germline CDR1 reads SGHRS; CDR2 reads YFSETQ. The CDR3 nucleotides are TGCGCCAGCAGCCCTCGGACAGGGAGGAACACTGAAGCTTTCTTT. Protein: CASSPRTGRNTEAFF.

The chain combines TRBV7-3 with TRBJ2-2; 12 bases map to TRBD2. The CDR3 extends over 16 amino acids. J gave up 5 bases and V 5 bases, and 6 bases lay outside the gene matches. The germline V gene has CDR1 SGHTA and CDR2 FQGTGA. The CDR3 DNA is TGTGCCAGCAGCCCTAGCGGGAGGGCCGGGACCGGGGAGCTGTTTTTT. It encodes CASSPSGRAGTGELFF.

This clone was observed a handful of times. The genes are TRBV28 and TRBJ1-2; D is uncertain. CDR1 and CDR2 from the germline V gene are MDHEN and SYDVKM. This CDR3 is 13 amino acids long. V was cut by 3 bases and J by 6 bases, with 11 bases left in between. The DNA for the CDR3 is TGTGCCAGCAGTTTTGGTATGGTCAATGGCTACACCTTC. Amino acid sequence: CASSFGMVNGYTF.